These T cell receptor beta chains were read from a single sample in a study of regulatory T cells in long-lasting Graves disease. TCRdb re-derived calls from the multiplex PCR reads in MiXCR, one entry per CDR3 protein. The repertoire holds about 470,000 distinct CDR3 sequences, with less than 25% as singletons. The source material was peripheral blood mononuclear cells (PBMCs), sampled when the disease was refractory, from a patient treated with antithyroid drugs. The receptors shown here come from a female donor with Graves disease. CDR3s include the opening cysteine and the closing phenylalanine or tryptophan. Each record gives: V gene, J gene, clone size, D gene, CDR3 DNA, CDR3 protein. A D gene is named only where the DNA matches it firmly. Clone sizes are given selectively: once, few, many, or a class where the clone is expanded.

v_call: TRBV20-1
j_call: TRBJ1-4
clone_size: many
d_call: TRBD1
cdr3_nt: TGCAGTGCTTCCAGGGGGGCTAATGAAAAACTGTTTTTT
cdr3_aa: CSASRGANEKLFF

v_call: TRBV28
j_call: TRBJ1-1
clone_size: many
d_call: -
cdr3_nt: TGTGCCAGCGGGATTTGGGGATTAGAAGCTTTCTTT
cdr3_aa: CASGIWGLEAFF

v_call: TRBV2
j_call: TRBJ2-7
clone_size: many
d_call: TRBD2
cdr3_nt: TGTGCCAGCAGTGACTCCGTCACTAGCGGGAAGTCCTACGAGCAGTACTTC
cdr3_aa: CASSDSVTSGKSYEQYF

v_call: TRBV28
j_call: TRBJ2-2
clone_size: few
d_call: -
cdr3_nt: TGTGCCAGCCTGACGGTGAACACCGGGGAGCTGTTTTTT
cdr3_aa: CASLTVNTGELFF

v_call: TRBV27
j_call: TRBJ2-5
clone_size: few
d_call: -
cdr3_nt: TGTGCCAGCAGTACCCCGGGACGGATGTCCCAGTACTTC
cdr3_aa: CASSTPGRMSQYF

v_call: TRBV7-3
j_call: TRBJ2-2
clone_size: -
d_call: -
cdr3_nt: TGTGCCAGCAGCGCCATCCCCGGGGAGCTGTTTTTT
cdr3_aa: CASSAIPGELFF

v_call: TRBV4-1
j_call: TRBJ2-5
clone_size: few
d_call: TRBD1
cdr3_nt: TGCGCCAGCAGCCAAGGGGAGACAGGGTTGGAGACCCAGTACTTC
cdr3_aa: CASSQGETGLETQYF

v_call: TRBV14
j_call: TRBJ2-2
clone_size: once
d_call: TRBD1
cdr3_nt: TGTGCCAGCAGCCAATATCAGGGGGAGAACACCGGGGAGCTGTTTTTT
cdr3_aa: CASSQYQGENTGELFF

v_call: TRBV6-1
j_call: TRBJ1-6
clone_size: -
d_call: -
cdr3_nt: TGTGCCAGCAGTCCGAACTCCGGCTCGACCCGGGATTCACCCCTCCACTTT
cdr3_aa: CASSPNSGSTRDSPLHF

v_call: TRBV10-3
j_call: TRBJ1-2
clone_size: many
d_call: TRBD1
cdr3_nt: TGTGCCATCAGTGAGGGGACAGGGGTCCATGGCTACACCTTC
cdr3_aa: CAISEGTGVHGYTF

v_call: TRBV27
j_call: TRBJ2-3
clone_size: once
d_call: TRBD2
cdr3_nt: TGTGCCAGCAGTTTTAGTATGGCGGGAGGGCCCGGAGATACGCAGTATTTT
cdr3_aa: CASSFSMAGGPGDTQYF

v_call: TRBV20-1
j_call: TRBJ1-3
clone_size: -
d_call: -
cdr3_nt: TGCAGTGCTAGAGATCTTATGAAAGCTGGAAACACCATATATTTT
cdr3_aa: CSARDLMKAGNTIYF

v_call: TRBV3-1
j_call: TRBJ1-4
clone_size: few
d_call: TRBD1
cdr3_nt: TGTGCCAGCAGCCAAGCGACAGGGACTAATGAAAAACTGTTTTTT
cdr3_aa: CASSQATGTNEKLFF

v_call: TRBV29-1
j_call: TRBJ2-7
clone_size: many
d_call: -
cdr3_nt: TGCAGCGTTGAAGTGGTGAACAGGGCAGACAACGAGCAGTACTTC
cdr3_aa: CSVEVVNRADNEQYF

v_call: TRBV7-8
j_call: TRBJ2-7
clone_size: many
d_call: -
cdr3_nt: TGTGCCAGCAGCCAACAGGACTACGAGCAGTACTTC
cdr3_aa: CASSQQDYEQYF

v_call: TRBV29-1
j_call: TRBJ2-7
clone_size: many
d_call: TRBD1
cdr3_nt: TGCAGCGGGACTTCCCTCCTTAGTAGGGACAGGGGCTACGAGCAGTACTTC
cdr3_aa: CSGTSLLSRDRGYEQYF

v_call: TRBV9
j_call: TRBJ2-5
clone_size: -
d_call: -
cdr3_nt: TGTGCCAGCAGCGTAGGGGTCTATCCGGAGACCCAGTACTTC
cdr3_aa: CASSVGVYPETQYF

v_call: TRBV4-2
j_call: TRBJ2-7
clone_size: many
d_call: TRBD1
cdr3_nt: TGTGCCAGCAGCCCGAGGACAGGGGATTGGGCTCAGTACTTC
cdr3_aa: CASSPRTGDWAQYF

v_call: TRBV12-3/TRBV12-4
j_call: TRBJ2-5
clone_size: many
d_call: TRBD1
cdr3_nt: TGTGCCAGCAGGATACAGGGGCTGGGAGAGACCCAGTACTTC
cdr3_aa: CASRIQGLGETQYF

v_call: TRBV11-2
j_call: TRBJ2-7
clone_size: many
d_call: TRBD1
cdr3_nt: TGTGCCAGCGTCGGACAGGGGGTCTACTACGAGCAGTACTTC
cdr3_aa: CASVGQGVYYEQYF

v_call: TRBV19
j_call: TRBJ2-1
clone_size: -
d_call: -
cdr3_nt: TGTGCCAGTAGTATGTCTCCACGATTAGGGGAGCAGTTCTTC
cdr3_aa: CASSMSPRLGEQFF

v_call: TRBV5-1
j_call: TRBJ1-2
clone_size: -
d_call: TRBD1
cdr3_nt: TGCGCCAGCAGCTCAACAGGGGCGGGCGGCTACACCTTC
cdr3_aa: CASSSTGAGGYTF